This T cell receptor beta chain was captured in a study of T cells in Graves' hyperthyroidism and ophthalmopathy. As concerns this clonotype: Its antigen is undetermined. This may arise from a read error, as a much more abundant clone is one base away.

Amplification targeted TCR beta CDR3 regions from RNA transcripts. TCR CDR3 underwent first-round RT-PCR with the HTBI primer set. TCRdb re-called the multiplex PCR reads with MiXCR, one entry per CDR3 protein. The sample carries approximately 410,000 distinct CDR3 sequences, roughly 15% recorded once. The CDR3 has 15 amino acids. Germline V gene sequence: CDR1 MNHEY, CDR2 SVGEGT. Study-wide points: A model of 13 V-J pairs discriminated ophthalmopathy from stable hyperthyroidism.

Sequencing was done on a sample of blood. The chain has TRBV6-2 or TRBV6-3 and TRBJ2-1; 8 bases map to TRBD1. The J call may be wrong; the DNA end is better matched by TRBJ2-7. The sequence came from a woman aged 18 to 35 with Graves' hyperthyroidism. CDR3 sequence (DNA): TGTGCCAGCAGTCCGACAGGGGCAGGGAACAATGAGCAGTACTTC. Translating it yields CASSPTGAGNNEQYF.